The 28 T cell receptor beta chains given below trace back to one sample, sequenced in a study of tumor-infiltrating lymphocytes in primary liver carcinoma. Germline DNA was also extracted, and blood RNA was taken from unsorted whole blood. A constant-region primer primed TCR beta cDNA synthesis from 500 to 550 ng of total RNA. ARM-PCR was slightly modified, and three nested multiplex PCR rounds with it gave rise to the TCR beta libraries. Forward primers for TRBV1-TRBV30 and a C-beta reverse primer served the first two PCR rounds, at around 9 cycles each. MiXCR, applied by TCRdb to the multiplex PCR reads, yields one record per CDR3 protein. The data contain just over 300,000 distinct CDR3 sequences, around three fifths of them seen just once; the ten biggest clones take up about 15%. Sequenced: peripheral blood. These receptors were taken from a woman aged 25 to 45 with primary liver carcinoma and hepatitis B virus infection.

Of note for this clonotype: A read error may explain this, as a much larger clone is one base away. The chain carries TRBV6-2 or TRBV6-3 and TRBJ2-5; 7 bases are shared with TRBD1. Germline CDR1 is MNHEY and CDR2 is SVGEGT. The CDR3 is made up of 14 amino acids. The CDR3 bases are TGTGCCCGCAGTTGGGACAGAGGAAGAGAGACCCAGTACTTC. Protein sequence: CARSWDRGRETQYF.

V is TRBV30 and J is TRBJ2-1, with D possibly being TRBD1 or TRBD2 (5 bases each). Germline V gene sequence: CDR1 GTSNPN, CDR2 SVGIG (reference sequence). This CDR3 comprises 15 residues. Trimming took 1 base from V and 9 from J, leaving 19 bases between them. The CDR3 reads CAWSAVGLAAGEQFF. In DNA, the CDR3 is TGTGCCTGGAGTGCTGTGGGGCTAGCTGCCGGTGAGCAGTTCTTC.

This clonotype occurred many times. The chain uses TRBV4-1 and TRBJ2-3; 7 bases are a match to TRBD2. The CDR3 sequence is 15 residues long. Germline V CDR1 and CDR2: MGHRA, YSYEKL. The V gene end was trimmed by 0 bases and the J gene end by 6 bases; junction bases not matched to a gene: 6. The CDR3 loop reads CASSQDRTRGDTQYF. In nucleotides, the CDR3 is TGCGCCAGCAGCCAAGATCGGACTAGAGGCGATACGCAGTATTTT.

In its sample, this clonotype was seen many times. V and J are TRBV12-3 or TRBV12-4 and TRBJ1-6, with D possibly TRBD1 on 5 matching bases. CDR3 length equals 16 residues. The V end lost 7 bases, the J end lost 1 base, and 14 bases lay between the germline ends. This CDR3 is CASMGERESYNSPLHF. The CDR3 region has the DNA TGTGCCAGCATGGGGGAAAGGGAATCCTATAATTCACCCCTCCACTTT.

The genes are TRBV7-9 and TRBJ1-2, with 7 bases that match TRBD1. The CDR3 extends over 16 amino acids. Germline V gene lookup returns CDR1 SEHNR and CDR2 FQNEAQ (reference sequence). The V gene end was trimmed by 3 bases and the J gene end by 0 bases; junction bases not matched to a gene: 7. The DNA for the CDR3 is TGTGCCAGCAGCTTCGGGACAGATGTAGCTAACTATGGCTACACCTTC. Protein product: CASSFGTDVANYGYTF.

About this clonotype: A read error may account for a junction end that differs from germline. J is TRBJ1-2 and V is TRBV7-8; D gene uncertain. CDR1 and CDR2 from the germline V gene are SGHVS and FQNEAQ. This CDR3 is built from 14 residues. The CDR3: CASNLEAGNYGYTF. The CDR3 DNA reads as TGTGCCAGCAACTTAGAGGCAGGAAACTATGGCTACACCTTC.

Of note for this clonotype: The junction and the germline gene differ at one end; a read error may be behind it. The chain uses TRBV6-5 and TRBJ2-1; 11 positions match TRBD2. This CDR3 comprises 15 residues. The V gene's germline CDR1 is MNHEY and CDR2 SVGAGI. The CDR3 sequence: CASSHGLAGYIEQFF. The CDR3 region has the DNA TGTGCCAGCAGTCATGGACTAGCGGGTTACATTGAGCAGTTCTTC.

This clonotype was seen ten or more times. The rearrangement uses TRBV6-2 or TRBV6-3 and TRBJ2-1, with D uncertain. V was trimmed by 8 bases and J by 8 bases, leaving 7 bases between them. There are 10 residues in the CDR3. From germline, CDR1 is MNHEY and CDR2 SVGEGT. The DNA for the CDR3 is TGTGCCAGCGGGGTTTATGAGCAGTTCTTC. It is translated as CASGVYEQFF.

This clonotype appeared many times. This chain connects TRBV12-3 or TRBV12-4 to TRBJ2-5; D remains ambiguous. Trimming cost V 6 bases and J 1 base, with 9 bases left between them. The CDR3 totals 13 residues. CDR3 nucleotide sequence: TGTGCCAGCAGACTGGGGTCCCAAGAGACCCAGTACTTC. Its translation: CASRLGSQETQYF.

Comment on this clonotype: A read error may account for a junction end that differs from germline. The chain couples TRBV6-5 to TRBJ2-2, with a weak D call TRBD2 (5 bases). Germline lookup yields CDR1 MNHEY and CDR2 SVGAGI. The CDR3 is 15 amino acids. The CDR3 bases are TGTGCCAGCAGTTACACTCTTGGCACTACCGGGGAGCTGCTTTTT. Its translation is CASSYTLGTTGELLF.

A word on this clonotype: At one end the junction does not follow the germline gene, possibly because of a read error. The chain joins TRBV11-2 to TRBJ2-1, with D possibly being TRBD1 or TRBD2 (5 bases each). The length of the CDR3 is 16 residues. Germline CDR1 is SGHAT and CDR2 is FQNNGV. The CDR3 DNA reads as TGTACCAGCAGCTGGGAAGAGGGCAAGAGGGGCAATGAGCTGTTCTTC. This sequence encodes CTSSWEEGKRGNELFF.

As to this clonotype: Just one base apart from a much larger clone, this may be a read error. The chain carries TRBV11-2 and TRBJ2-5, with D possibly matching TRBD1 (5 bases). CDR1 SGHAT and CDR2 FQNNGV come from the germline V gene. The CDR3 has 14 residues. The CDR3 DNA reads TGTGCCAGCAACTTAGGGGCCAGACTGGAGACCCAGTACTTC. Protein product: CASNLGARLETQYF.

This clonotype turned up a few times. The chain couples TRBV10-3 to TRBJ2-5; 8 nucleotides match TRBD2. The germline CDR1 and CDR2 sequences are ENHRY and SYGVKD. With 6 bases clipped from V and 5 bases from J, the junction kept 8 bases outside the gene matches. The CDR3 totals 14 residues. This chain's CDR3 is CAISDSGGRETQYF. Here the CDR3 DNA reads TGTGCCATCAGCGACTCGGGCGGGAGGGAGACCCAGTACTTC.

This clonotype has just a few counts. V and J are TRBV5-1 and TRBJ2-7, with 8 nucleotides matching TRBD1. The CDR3 consists of 15 residues. Germline CDR1 reads SGHRS; CDR2 reads YFSETQ. With V trimmed by 0 bases and J by 7 bases, 9 bases remained unmatched. In nucleotides, the CDR3 is TGCGCCAGCAGCTTGGCCACACAGGGGGATGGAGAGCAGTACTTC. Residues: CASSLATQGDGEQYF.

This clonotype has more than one count but fewer than ten. V is TRBV1 and J is TRBJ2-1. TRBV1 is recorded as a pseudogene. The CDR3 is 15 amino acids. Here the CDR3 DNA reads TGCACCAGCAGCCAAGAGCTAGGCACAACGCACGGGTGGTTCTTC. Residues: CTSSQELGTTHGWFF.

The table lists this clonotype with many counts. CDR3 sequence reads: CASSRGSGVGNSPLHF. CDR3 sequence (DNA): TGTGCCAGCAGTAGAGGGTCCGGGGTTGGTAATTCACCCCTCCACTTT. This sequence joins TRBV6-5 and TRBJ1-6, with D hard to call. The CDR3 consists of 16 residues. Germline V lookup: CDR1 MNHEY, CDR2 SVGAGI. Trimming cost V 5 bases and J 6 bases, with 17 bases left between them.

This clonotype was seen repeatedly, ten times or more. The rearrangement joins TRBV28 to TRBJ2-3; TRBD2 matches at 10 bases. Per the germline V gene, CDR1 is MDHEN and CDR2 is SYDVKM. Trimming took 3 bases from V and 6 from J; bases not matched to a gene: 9. The CDR3 runs 16 residues. The CDR3 is CASSFLAGAPRDTQYF. The CDR3 DNA reads TGTGCCAGCAGTTTCCTAGCGGGAGCTCCACGGGATACGCAGTATTTT.

This clonotype was detected a few times. A read error may explain this, as a much larger clone is one base away. The gene calls are TRBV29-1 and TRBJ2-7; D is uncertain. The CDR3 runs to 13 residues. Germline V gives CDR1 SQVTM, CDR2 ANQGSEA. The V gene lost 5 bases and the J gene lost 4 bases, with 15 bases spanning the gap. In DNA, the CDR3 is TGCAGCGTTACGGGCATTGCTTCGTACGAGCAGTACTTC. Amino acid sequence: CSVTGIASYEQYF.

About this clonotype: Compared with germline, one end of the junction differs, possibly owing to a read error. This chain links TRBV10-3 with TRBJ2-7, with D uncertain. From germline, CDR1 is ENHRY and CDR2 SYGVKD. The CDR3 runs to 13 residues. The CDR3 sequence is CTISPRESYEQYF. CDR3 DNA sequence: TGTACCATCAGTCCTAGAGAGTCCTACGAGCAGTATTTC.

Notes on this clonotype: Relative to the germline gene, one junction end is altered; a read error may explain this. The chain links TRBV5-1 to TRBJ1-1; D gene uncertain. There are 13 residues in the CDR3. The germline CDR1 and CDR2 sequences are SGHRS and YFSETQ. Here the CDR3 reads CASSGGSNTEALF. The CDR3 DNA reads TGCGCCAGCAGCGGAGGGTCCAACACTGAAGCTCTCTTT.

V and J are TRBV7-8 and TRBJ1-2; no reliable D call. This CDR3 has 13 residues. V was clipped by 0 bases and J by 4 bases, with 6 bases between them. Germline CDR1 and CDR2: SGHVS and FQNEAQ. DNA of the CDR3: TGTGCCAGCAGCTTAGCACAGAGCTATGGCTACACCTTC. This sequence encodes CASSLAQSYGYTF.

The table lists this clonotype with a few counts. With a much larger clone just one base away, this may be a read error. The chain recombines TRBV12-3 or TRBV12-4 with TRBJ2-6; D assignment may be TRBD1 or TRBD2 (5 bases each). V was cut by 4 bases and J by 2 bases, with 18 bases left in between. The CDR3 is 18 residues long. The CDR3 reads CASSSQCGGVTGANVLTF. The CDR3 DNA follows: TGTGCCAGCAGTTCACAGTGTGGGGGTGTCACTGGGGCCAACGTCCTGACTTTC.

This rearrangement joins TRBV6-2 or TRBV6-3 to TRBJ2-4; no reliable D call. This CDR3 contains 14 residues. Germline CDR1 is MNHEY and CDR2 is SVGEGT. Trimming shortened V by 6 bases and J by 0 bases, and 9 bases separated the two germline ends. The CDR3 here is CASRAGVAKNIQYF. The DNA of the CDR3 is TGTGCCAGCAGGGCAGGCGTAGCCAAAAACATTCAGTACTTC.

This clonotype has only a few counts. The chain has TRBV6-5 and TRBJ2-7, with 9 bases that match TRBD1. Trimming at V came to 5 bases and at J to 3 bases, leaving 8 bases not matched to a gene. Germline values: CDR1 MNHEY, CDR2 SVGAGI. The CDR3 consists of 15 residues. The CDR3 is CASSPGTGTYYEQYF. In DNA, the CDR3 is TGTGCCAGCAGTCCCGGGACAGGGACGTACTACGAGCAGTACTTC.

This clonotype was observed a few times. The chain couples TRBV11-2 to TRBJ2-3, with 11 nucleotides matching TRBD2. J lost 6 bases, V lost 4 bases, and 9 bases had no gene match. Per the germline V gene, CDR1 is SGHAT and CDR2 is FQNNGV. This CDR3 has 16 amino acids. CDR3 amino acids: CASSSIAGGPSDTQYF. The CDR3 nucleotides are TGTGCCAGCAGCTCCATAGCGGGAGGGCCCTCGGATACGCAGTATTTT.

The chain uses TRBV20-1 and TRBJ2-3; maybe TRBD1 (6 bases). Deletions cut 4 bases from V and 6 bases from J, with 14 bases between. The CDR3 runs 13 residues. CDR1 and CDR2 from the germline V gene are DFQATT and SNEGSKA (reference sequence). Here the CDR3 reads CSATRTAVDTQYF. CDR3 coding DNA: TGCAGTGCTACCCGGACAGCGGTCGATACGCAGTATTTT.

Of note for this clonotype: This likely comes from a read error, as the CDR3 has no conserved phenylalanine or tryptophan at its end. This chain links TRBV29-1 with TRBJ1-1; tentatively, D is TRBD1 (6 bases). Germline CDR1 is SQVTM and CDR2 is ANQGSEA. V was trimmed by 7 bases and J by 3 bases, leaving 12 bases between them. The CDR3 has 12 residues. The CDR3 sequence is CSGGQMDTEAFS. In nucleotides, the CDR3 is TGCAGCGGAGGACAGATGGACACTGAAGCTTTCTCT.

This clonotype was seen just once. An end of the junction differs from the germline gene, which may be a read error. J is TRBJ1-6 and V is TRBV11-1; D is perhaps TRBD1 (6 bases). CDR3 length equals 15 residues. From germline, CDR1 is SGHAT and CDR2 FQDESV (reference sequence). CDR3 DNA: TGTGCCAGCAGCTATGGACCCCGGGACAATTCGCCCCTCCGCTTT. It translates to CASSYGPRDNSPLRF.